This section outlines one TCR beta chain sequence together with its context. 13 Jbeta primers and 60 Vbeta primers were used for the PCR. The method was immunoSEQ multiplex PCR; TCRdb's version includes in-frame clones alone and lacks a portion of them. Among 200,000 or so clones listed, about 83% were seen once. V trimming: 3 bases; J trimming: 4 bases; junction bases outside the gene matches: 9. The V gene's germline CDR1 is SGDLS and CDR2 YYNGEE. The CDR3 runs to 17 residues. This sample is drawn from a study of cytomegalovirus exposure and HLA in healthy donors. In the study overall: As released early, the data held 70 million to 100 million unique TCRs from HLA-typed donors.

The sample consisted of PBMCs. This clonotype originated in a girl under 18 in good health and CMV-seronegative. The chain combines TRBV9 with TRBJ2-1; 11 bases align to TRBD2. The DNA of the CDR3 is TGTGCCAGCAGCGCCTACCCTAGCGGGGGGCAATACAATGAGCAGTTCTTC. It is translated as CASSAYPSGGQYNEQFF.